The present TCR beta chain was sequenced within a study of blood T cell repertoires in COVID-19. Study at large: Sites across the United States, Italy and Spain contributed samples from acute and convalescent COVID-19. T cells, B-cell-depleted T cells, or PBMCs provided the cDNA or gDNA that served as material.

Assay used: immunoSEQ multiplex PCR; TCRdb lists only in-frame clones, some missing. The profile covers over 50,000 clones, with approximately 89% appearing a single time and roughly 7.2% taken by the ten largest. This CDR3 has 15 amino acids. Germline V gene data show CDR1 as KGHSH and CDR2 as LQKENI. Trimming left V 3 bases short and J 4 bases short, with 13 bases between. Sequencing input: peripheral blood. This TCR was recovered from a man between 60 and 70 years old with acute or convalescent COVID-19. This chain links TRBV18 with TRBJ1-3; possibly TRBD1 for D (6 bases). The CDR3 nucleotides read TGTGCCAGCTCACCCAACAGGGTGGGCGGAAACACCATATATTTT. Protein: CASSPNRVGGNTIYF.